Below, one TCR beta chain is given with its context. Its antigen is unidentified. This CDR3 is built from 18 residues. The germline V gene encodes CDR1 MDHEN and CDR2 SYDVKM. Trimming shortened V by 2 bases and J by 0 bases, and 14 bases separated the two germline ends. The data were taken from a study of circulating and synovial CD4+ cells in juvenile arthritis. Study outcomes and limitations: These blood cells shared more CDR3 sequences with synovium than bulk blood. Overlap with synovium rose as more T cells were sequenced. Some such blood samples were as oligoclonal as synovium. Bulk blood CD4 samples held at least an order of magnitude more or fewer genomes than CPL.

TCRdb's table, derived via immunoSEQ multiplex PCR, lists solely in-frame clones and lacks some. The sample yields about 14,000 clones, roughly 83% seen once. This clonotype was sampled from a human patient with juvenile idiopathic arthritis. Some clones in this sample may be carry-over from other donors' samples. The chain is built from TRBV28 and TRBJ2-6; D possibly corresponds to TRBD2 (5 bases). Source material: CD4+ T cells from synovial fluid. The CDR3 protein is CASSLEGSYRSGANVLTF. In DNA, the CDR3 is TGTGCCAGCAGTTTAGAGGGATCTTATCGCTCTGGGGCCAACGTCCTGACTTTC. Looking up the rest from reference TRBV28 and TRBJ2-6 gives the full variable domain: DVKVTQSSRYLVKRTGEKVFLECVQDMDHENMFWYRQDPGLGLRLIYFSYDVKMKEKGDIPEGYSVSREKKERFSLILESASTNQTSMYLCASSLEGSYRSGANVLTFGAGSRLTVL.